What follows is one TCR beta chain and its context. What it binds is unknown. These data originate in a study of radiotherapy plus CTLA-4 blockade in lung cancer. Overall study: Around 18% of enrolled patients responded objectively, and 25% to 40% had disease control. Study-wide results and limits: An expansion of tumor-derived TCR clones occurred in blood after radiotherapy plus ipilimumab. Per reports, early blood T cell clone dynamics, plus interferon-beta, forecast response most strongly.

TCRdb keeps only in-frame clones here, not all; method: immunoSEQ multiplex PCR. The sample includes fewer than 65,000 clones, roughly four fifths of them seen just once. Patients in the study, people with chemo-refractory metastatic non-small-cell lung cancer, received focal radiation plus ipilimumab CTLA-4 blockade. The CDR3 is 17 amino acids. Germline CDR1 LGHNA, CDR2 YSLEER. The V segment lost 3 bases and the J segment 4 bases; nucleotides outside the gene matches: 14. Source: peripheral blood, taken from a patient treated with radiotherapy plus ipilimumab. The chain links TRBV4-3 to TRBJ2-7, with 8 bases identical to TRBD2. The receptor was derived from a human donor with non-small cell lung cancer whose response to radiotherapy plus ipilimumab could not be evaluated. CDR3 region: CASSQGAQAGGRYEQYF. The CDR3 DNA is TGCGCCAGCAGCCAGGGGGCGCAGGCGGGGGGTAGGTACGAGCAGTACTTC.